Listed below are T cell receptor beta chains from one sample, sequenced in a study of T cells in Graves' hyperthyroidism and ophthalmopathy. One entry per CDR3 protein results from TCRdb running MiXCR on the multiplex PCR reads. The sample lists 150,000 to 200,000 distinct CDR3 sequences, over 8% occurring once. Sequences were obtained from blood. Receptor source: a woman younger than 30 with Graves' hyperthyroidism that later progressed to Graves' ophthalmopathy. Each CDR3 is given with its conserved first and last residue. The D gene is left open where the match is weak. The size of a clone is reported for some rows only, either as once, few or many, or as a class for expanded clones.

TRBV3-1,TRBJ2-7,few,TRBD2,TGTGCCAGCAGCCGGGGTATCGCGGGAGGGACCTACGAGCAGTACTTC,CASSRGIAGGTYEQYF
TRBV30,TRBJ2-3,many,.,TGTGCCTGGAGTTCCGTTTGGGGAGATACGCAGTATTTT,CAWSSVWGDTQYF
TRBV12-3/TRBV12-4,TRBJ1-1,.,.,TGTGCCAGCAGTTTGGTAGGAACTCAGAACACTGAAGCTTTCTTT,CASSLVGTQNTEAFF
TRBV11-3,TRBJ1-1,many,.,TGTGCCAGCAGCTTGCTTTTTAACACTGAAGCTTTCTTT,CASSLLFNTEAFF
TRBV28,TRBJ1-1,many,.,TGTGCCAGCAGTCCTGGGGGTGGAAGCACTGAAGCTTTCTTT,CASSPGGGSTEAFF
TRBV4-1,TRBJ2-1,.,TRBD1,TGCGCCAGCAGCCAAGAGACGACAGGGGTTCGTAGAAATGAGCAGTTCTTC,CASSQETTGVRRNEQFF
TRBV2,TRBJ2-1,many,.,TGTGCCAGGAGTTTGGCCAATGAGCAGTTCTTC,CARSLANEQFF
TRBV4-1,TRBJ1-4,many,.,TGCGCCAGCAGCCAAGACAGGGGCCGGGCTAATGAAAAACTGTTTTTT,CASSQDRGRANEKLFF
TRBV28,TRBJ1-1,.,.,TGTGCCAGCAGTTCCGCCGAGGGGCAGGGTTACACTGAAGCTTTCTTT,CASSSAEGQGYTEAFF
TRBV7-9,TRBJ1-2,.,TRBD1,TGTGCCAGCAGCGAACGAAGGGGGCCGGATGGCTACACCTTC,CASSERRGPDGYTF
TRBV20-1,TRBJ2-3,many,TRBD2,TGCAGTGCTTCTAGCCGCCTGACTAGCGGGAGCACAGATACGCAGTATTTT,CSASSRLTSGSTDTQYF
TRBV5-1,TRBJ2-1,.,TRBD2,TGCGCCAGCGGCTGGGGCGGACTAGCGGGAGCCTCCTCCTACAATGAGCAGTTCTTC,CASGWGGLAGASSYNEQFF
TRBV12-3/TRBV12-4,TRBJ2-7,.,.,TGTGCCAGCAGGCCCGGGACCGTCTATGAGCAGTACTTC,CASRPGTVYEQYF
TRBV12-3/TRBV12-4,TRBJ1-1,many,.,TGTGCCAGCAGTTTAGCAGGACAGAGACCTCCTGAAGCTTTCTTT,CASSLAGQRPPEAFF
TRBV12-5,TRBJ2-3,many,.,TGTGCTAGTGGTCCCACCCAGAACACGCAGTATTTT,CASGPTQNTQYF
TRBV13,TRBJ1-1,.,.,TGTGCCAGCGGCTTAGTGGCCTCTTCTACTGAAGCTTTCTTT,CASGLVASSTEAFF
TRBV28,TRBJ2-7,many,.,TGTGCCAGCAGTTTAAACCGGAGAGTGCAGGGGCAATCCTACGAGCAGTACTTC,CASSLNRRVQGQSYEQYF
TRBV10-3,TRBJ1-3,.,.,TGTGCCATCAGTTTTAATGGAAACACCATATATTTT,CAISFNGNTIYF
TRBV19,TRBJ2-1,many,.,TGTGCCAGTAGCCCCCAGGCGGGGAATAATGAGCAGTTCTTC,CASSPQAGNNEQFF
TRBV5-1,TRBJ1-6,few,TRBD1,TGCGCCAGCAGCCGAGGAATGGACAGGGGGCTGTCACCCCTCCACTTT,CASSRGMDRGLSPLHF
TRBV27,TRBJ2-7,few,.,TGTGCCAGCAGCTGGCGCCAAGGGGCCTACGAGCAGTACTTC,CASSWRQGAYEQYF
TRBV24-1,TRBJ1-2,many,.,TGTGCCACCAGTGACCCCGGGGCTGGTAATGGCTACACCTTC,CATSDPGAGNGYTF
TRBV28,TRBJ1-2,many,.,TGTGCCAGCAGCCATGACAGGACTAACTATGGCTACACCTTC,CASSHDRTNYGYTF
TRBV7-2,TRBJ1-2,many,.,TGTGCCAGCAGCTTCTCGGCAGGGACCTATGGCTACACCTTC,CASSFSAGTYGYTF
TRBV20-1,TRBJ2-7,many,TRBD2,TGCAGTGCTTACTTAGCGGGGTCCTACGAGCAGTACTTC,CSAYLAGSYEQYF
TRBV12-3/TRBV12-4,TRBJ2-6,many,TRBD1,TGTGCCAGCAGTTCCGACGGGACAGGGGGCTTTCGTGGCTCTGGGGCCAACGTCCTGACTTTC,CASSSDGTGGFRGSGANVLTF
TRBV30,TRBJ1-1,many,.,TGTGCCTGGAGTGACAGGGCGGACACTGAAGCTTTCTTT,CAWSDRADTEAFF
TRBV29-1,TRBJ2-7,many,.,TGCAGCGTTGAAGTTTCGGGCAGCGGCGACGAGCAGTACTTC,CSVEVSGSGDEQYF
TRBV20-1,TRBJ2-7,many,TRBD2,TGCAGTGCTAGAGCCGGGACTAGCGGGACATTCTCCTACGAGCAGTACTTC,CSARAGTSGTFSYEQYF
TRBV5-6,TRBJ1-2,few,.,TGTGCCAGCAGCTTGGAACAGCAGGCCGAACTCTATGGCTACACCTTC,CASSLEQQAELYGYTF
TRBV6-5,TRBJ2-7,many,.,TGTGCCAGCAGTTACGTGGGACGGACCTACGAGCAGTACTTC,CASSYVGRTYEQYF